This T cell receptor (beta chain) was recovered during a study of tumor-infiltrating lymphocytes in localized non-small cell lung cancer. Study summary: Some samples were collected after neoadjuvant chemotherapy; smokers, never-smokers and several histologies were included.

Between the trimmed V and J ends, which lost 4 bases and 5 bases, there was a span of 8 bases. This CDR3 contains 11 residues. Germline V lookup: CDR1 SQVTM, CDR2 ANQGSEA. This table comes from immunoSEQ multiplex PCR, and its TCRdb copy is limited to in-frame clones, with some not included. The table includes 15,000 to 20,000 clones, 60% to 85% detected once. Input material: lung tumor tissue. The chain is built from TRBV29-1 and TRBJ2-5, with a tentative D call TRBD2 (6 bases). This receptor was taken from a human donor with non-small cell lung cancer. This chain's CDR3 is CSVAGGETQYF. The CDR3, as DNA: TGCAGCGTTGCCGGGGGTGAGACCCAGTACTTC.